Sequencing of this TCR beta chain was carried out in a study of cytomegalovirus exposure and HLA in healthy donors. On the study more broadly: One earlier analysis, a look at 180 million or so T cells, found around 110 million unique TCR beta sequences. Notes on the study in general: Owing to their indistinguishability, certain V segments, notably TRBV6-2 and TRBV6-3, were excluded. For TCR beta chains, V- and J-gene trimming was later linked to a missense DCLRE1C variant. The classifier was said to identify cytomegalovirus status with high specificity and sensitivity.

From germline, CDR1 is SEHNR and CDR2 FQNEAQ (reference sequence). V was pared by 1 base and J by 1 base, with 10 bases between. The CDR3 is 15 residues long. Primers: 60 Vbeta forward and 13 Jbeta reverse. Data came from immunoSEQ multiplex PCR; TCRdb stores just in-frame clones and leaves some out. The data show around 58,000 clones, 77% seen once. Regarding this clone: Its antigen remains unidentified.

This chain links TRBV7-9 with TRBJ1-2; D is ambiguous. The origin of this receptor is a female donor in good health and CMV-seronegative. What was sequenced was PBMCs. CDR3: CASSLGAGYNYGYTF. As DNA, the CDR3 is TGTGCCAGCAGCTTAGGGGCAGGATATAACTATGGCTACACCTTC.